This T cell receptor beta chain comes out of a study of CD8 T cells in Susac syndrome. About the study: Patients with Susac syndrome were therapy-naive, treated with corticosteroids, or treated with intravenous immunoglobulin alone when blood was collected.

Study-wide points: An acknowledgment was made by the study that its TCR sequencing and HLA analysis involved relatively few individuals. Peak Susac CD8+ clonal expansion occurred in TEMRA cells and active patients.

There are 12 residues in the CDR3. Germline V gives CDR1 LNHDA, CDR2 SQIVND (reference sequence). The V and J ends lost 4 bases and 7 bases respectively, with 7 bases between them. Random hexamers were used to reverse transcribe an amount of roughly 0.45 to 1 ug RNA. TCR beta CDR3 was amplified by immunoSEQ multiplex PCR. This amplification extended across 54 Vbeta and 13 Jbeta segments. From the immunoSEQ multiplex PCR reads, TCRdb called clonotypes with MiXCR, one entry per CDR3 protein. Here the sample spans 120,000 or so distinct CDR3 sequences, 90% to 95% being singletons. Notes on this clonotype: The target antigen is unknown.

The V call is TRBV19, the J call TRBJ2-2, with D hard to call. This TCR was sampled from a human donor with Susac syndrome. What was sequenced was CD8+ T cells from PBMCs. DNA for the CDR3: TGTGCCAGTAGTACCGTTCTCGGGGAGCTGTTTTTT. Its translation is CASSTVLGELFF. Filled out from reference TRBV19 and TRBJ2-2, the complete variable domain reads DGGITQSPKYLFRKEGQNVTLSCEQNLNHDAMYWYRQDPGQGLRLIYYSQIVNDFQKGDIAEGYSVSREKKESFPLTVTSAQKNPTAFYLCASSTVLGELFFGEGSRLTVL.